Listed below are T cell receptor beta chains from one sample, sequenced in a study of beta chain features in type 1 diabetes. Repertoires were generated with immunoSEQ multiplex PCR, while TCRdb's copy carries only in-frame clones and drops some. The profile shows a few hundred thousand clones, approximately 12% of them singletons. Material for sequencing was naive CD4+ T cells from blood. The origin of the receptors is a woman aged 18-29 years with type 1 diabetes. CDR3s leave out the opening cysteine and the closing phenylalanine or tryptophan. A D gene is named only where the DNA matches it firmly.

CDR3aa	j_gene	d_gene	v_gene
ASSPPGNYGYT	TRBJ1-2	.	TRBV9
ASSQSGSSYNEQF	TRBJ2-1	TRBD2	TRBV2
ASSLFRANEQF	TRBJ2-1	.	TRBV7-2
ASSLQGGPMNTEAF	TRBJ1-1	TRBD1	TRBV5-1
SGGDRAYEQY	TRBJ2-7	TRBD1	TRBV29-1
ASSLDGEGYT	TRBJ1-2	.	TRBV5-4
AISDTLAGAGTQY	TRBJ2-3	TRBD2	TRBV10-3
ASSLRDYEQY	TRBJ2-7	.	TRBV28
ATSRDLSEIYGYT	TRBJ1-2	.	TRBV15
ASSIMLTSTDTQY	TRBJ2-3	.	TRBV19
ASSSRVDEQY	TRBJ2-7	.	TRBV6-5
ASSFDRGSGGELF	TRBJ2-2	TRBD1	TRBV5-8
ASSLDGTEVSYEQY	TRBJ2-7	TRBD1	TRBV5-1
ASSEEPLRETQY	TRBJ2-5	.	TRBV19
ATSPRTRGTGELF	TRBJ2-2	TRBD2	TRBV15
ASSDRTSTGELF	TRBJ2-2	TRBD2	TRBV9
ASSAAKHEQF	TRBJ2-1	.	TRBV2
AIKAAGGDEQF	TRBJ2-1	TRBD2	TRBV10-3
SARSVYEQY	TRBJ2-7	.	TRBV20-1
ASSIGQGSYGYT	TRBJ1-2	.	TRBV19
ASSFGVDNQPQH	TRBJ1-5	.	TRBV7-9
ASSQDRRDYEQY	TRBJ2-7	.	TRBV4-1
ASSFGRGFWDTQY	TRBJ2-3	.	TRBV7-2
ASSLEWGLGGYT	TRBJ1-2	.	TRBV11-2
ASSMAARGQY	TRBJ2-3	.	TRBV28
ASSFALSGTYEQY	TRBJ2-7	.	TRBV5-1
ASSETPGVGEQF	TRBJ2-1	.	TRBV6-1
ASSLGGLIESENEQF	TRBJ2-1	.	TRBV5-4
ASSPHRDRPYNEQF	TRBJ2-1	TRBD1	TRBV4-1
ASSPGLEGGYT	TRBJ1-2	.	TRBV18
SVEEDRLRNTEAF	TRBJ1-1	TRBD1	TRBV29-1
SVSDSHYEQY	.	.	TRBV29-1
SANRGEGEKLF	TRBJ1-4	.	TRBV29-1